This T cell receptor beta chain was recorded in a study of T cells in Graves' hyperthyroidism and ophthalmopathy. Study-wide context: It was at initial diagnosis, before any treatment, that peripheral blood was collected.

Points on this clonotype: As yet, its antigen is unknown. One end of the junction does not line up with germline, which may come from a read error.

General observations from the study: Ophthalmopathy prediction by the model preceded onset by a median roughly 6 months.

Using RNA transcripts as the source, TCR beta CDR3 regions were amplified. The HTBI primer set served for first-round RT-PCR of the TCR CDR3. TCRdb passed the multiplex PCR reads through MiXCR, listing each CDR3 protein once. The repertoire holds about 52,000 distinct CDR3 sequences, with approximately 52% as singletons. CDR1 and CDR2 from the germline V gene are DFQATT and SNEGSKA (reference sequence). This CDR3 region has 14 residues. Patients showing uncontrolled infection, other autoimmune disease, pregnancy or lactation were ineligible. Source material for PBMCs was around 10 ml fresh peripheral blood.

Sequenced material: blood. The gene calls are TRBV20-1 and TRBJ1-1; D uncertain. This clonotype was sampled from a woman aged 45-65 years with Graves' ophthalmopathy. The CDR3 DNA follows: TGCAGTGGTGCGAAGGCGGTTGTGAACCCTGAAGCTTGCTTT. Translated: CSGAKAVVNPEACF.